This is a list of T cell receptor beta chains from one sample in a study of early T cells in non-severe SARS-CoV-2 infection. TCRdb called the 5' RACE reads again in MiXCR, with one record for every CDR3 protein. The sample has around 40,000 distinct CDR3 sequences; roughly 6.3% are singletons. The sequenced material came from whole blood. The receptors originated from an adult who was a healthcare worker with PCR-confirmed SARS-CoV-2 infection or an uninfected control (not recorded which). Both conserved end residues are part of each CDR3.

TRBV6-6,CASSSHISTFLTTDTQYF
TRBV7-6,CASSLVSQNTGELFF
TRBV5-1,CASSLWDTEDNEQFF
TRBV24-1,CATSEGGSREKLFF
TRBV2,CASSGTSGLNEQFF
TRBV7-8,CASSLLQGARDTQYF
TRBV10-3,CAISHGPTGTITYEQYF
TRBV2,CASSEGTTNTGELFF
TRBV27,CASSLRLRGGASYEQYF
TRBV7-6,CASRDYNEQFF
TRBV10-3,CAISGSLLAEETQYF
TRBV5-1,CASSLSTPDVHEQYF
TRBV20-1,CSAADPNQETQYF
TRBV7-2,CASSLAVSSYNEQFF
TRBV12-3/TRBV12-4,CASSPPGTGTSTFF
TRBV12-3/TRBV12-4,CASSLLQGGTQYF
TRBV5-6,CASRTGLSGNTIYF
TRBV20-1,CSAMKREVYNEQFF
TRBV20-1,CSASIGPEPQHF
TRBV6-1,CASSEALAGGANTGELFF
TRBV5-5,CASSLAAGLNYGYTF
TRBV2,CASSEKGGTRHYEQYF
TRBV11-2,CASSSGGRETQYF